These 9 T cell receptor beta chains were all obtained from the same sample, sequenced in a study of response to subunit inactivated influenza vaccine. TCRdb fed the RT-PCR reads into MiXCR, producing one record per CDR3 protein. The sample has about 700,000 distinct CDR3 sequences; about a sixth are singletons. The starting material was PBMCs from blood, obtained 12 days after vaccination. The receptor set was obtained from a middle-aged man who received an inactivated influenza vaccine.

This clonotype was seen many times. The rearrangement uses TRBV24-1 and TRBJ2-3; 10 bases are shared with TRBD2. V shed 1 base, J shed 5 bases, and the junction held 8 bases outside the gene matches. The germline V gene encodes CDR1 KGHDR and CDR2 SFDVKD. This CDR3 has 17 residues. CDR3 nucleotide sequence: TGTGCCACCAGTGATTTTGGGAGCGGGGGGGCGAAAGATACGCAGTATTTT. Translation gives CATSDFGSGGAKDTQYF.

This clonotype was observed a handful of times. This chain connects TRBV9 to TRBJ2-2; 11 bases line up with TRBD1. The CDR3 sequence is 16 residues long. CDR1 and CDR2 (germline): SGDLS, YYNGEE. Unmatched junction bases numbered 5, after V lost 4 bases and J lost 3 bases. CDR3 sequence: CASSRGDRGYTGELFF. In DNA form, the CDR3 reads TGTGCCAGCAGCCGAGGGGACAGGGGGTACACCGGGGAGCTGTTTTTT.

This clonotype was picked up a small number of times. The chain carries TRBV13 and TRBJ2-1; 7 bases align to TRBD1. CDR1 and CDR2 from the germline V gene are PRHDT and FYEKMQ (reference sequence). V lost 5 bases to trimming and J lost 6 bases; unmatched junction nucleotides: 13. The CDR3 sequence is 16 residues long. CDR3 nucleotide sequence: TGTGCCAGCAGCGCGTACGGGACAGCCCTCCCCAATGAGCAGTTCTTC. This sequence encodes CASSAYGTALPNEQFF.

This clonotype was observed a few times. The CDR3 spells CATRPGHQETQYF. CDR3 bases: TGTGCCACCCGCCCCGGGCACCAAGAGACCCAGTACTTC. This rearrangement joins TRBV15 to TRBJ2-5; D gene uncertain. V dropped 8 bases and J dropped 0 bases, with 10 bases sitting between them. This CDR3 region has 13 residues. Germline values: CDR1 LNHNV, CDR2 YYDKDF (reference sequence).

Only a few counts were recorded for this clonotype. The CDR3 DNA sequence: TGCAGTGCTCCTTGGACTAGCGGGGCCACAGATACGCAGTATTTT. It translates to CSAPWTSGATDTQYF. V usage is TRBV20-1 and J usage is TRBJ2-3, with 12 bases that match TRBD2. The CDR3 is made up of 15 amino acids. V dropped 5 bases and J dropped 2; count of bases not matched to a gene: 5. From germline, CDR1 is DFQATT and CDR2 SNEGSKA (reference sequence).

This clonotype showed up just a few times. The rearrangement links TRBV20-1 to TRBJ2-5; a weak D match, TRBD2 (6 bases). The V end was cut by 2 bases, the J end by 5 bases, with 21 bases between. Per the germline V gene, CDR1 is DFQATT and CDR2 is SNEGSKA (reference sequence). The CDR3 is 16 amino acids. The CDR3 DNA reads as TGCAGTGCTAGAAAGGAGGGGACCCCCGGGACGGAGACCCAGTACTTC. This encodes CSARKEGTPGTETQYF.

This rearrangement joins TRBV6-6 to TRBJ1-5; the D is unclear. The CDR3 sequence is 13 residues long. The V gene's germline CDR1 is MNHNY and CDR2 SVGAGI (reference sequence). V was trimmed by 6 bases and J by 1 base, leaving 7 bases between them. The chain's CDR3 is CASRPRSNQPQHF. The CDR3 coding sequence is TGTGCCAGCAGACCCCGGAGCAATCAGCCCCAGCATTTT.

Only a few counts were recorded for this clonotype. CDR3 loop: CAISQTGDTQYF. CDR3 DNA sequence: TGTGCCATCAGTCAGACAGGTGATACGCAGTATTTT. The J gene is TRBJ2-3, the V gene TRBV10-3, with D possibly matching TRBD1 (6 bases). The CDR3 length is 12 residues. Germline V gene sequence: CDR1 ENHRY, CDR2 SYGVKD. Trimming took 5 bases from V and 6 from J, leaving 9 bases between them.

The CDR3 DNA reads as TGTGCCAGCAGTTTATCATCAGCGGGGCATAACAATGAGCAGTTCTTC. It is translated as CASSLSSAGHNNEQFF. V and J are TRBV12-3 or TRBV12-4 and TRBJ2-1; 7 nucleotides match TRBD2. The CDR3 is 16 amino acids. Trimming removed 2 bases from V and 5 bases from J; junction bases left unmatched: 9.